Below, 32 T cell receptor beta chains from the same sample are listed, as sequenced in a study of blood T cells in healthy people across ages. The use of a sample-barcoded 5' primer and a J-beta primer mix characterized a second PCR of about 7 to 12 cycles. MiXCR, run by TCRdb on the 5' RACE reads, gives a single entry per CDR3 protein. The top ten hold roughly 10% of the sample, which has about 1.6 million distinct CDR3 sequences, around 36% seen once. The sequencing sample was made of blood. Source of these receptors: a woman aged 25-40 years in good health.

The chain employs TRBV25-1 and TRBJ1-2, with 7 nucleotides matching TRBD1. Germline V gene data show CDR1 as MGHDK and CDR2 as SYGVNS. V gave up 3 bases and J gave up 2 bases; unmatched junction bases: 15. The CDR3 runs 18 residues. CDR3 nucleotide sequence: TGTGCCAGCAGTGACCATACAGGGGCGCGAGGGGTAAACTATGGCTACACCTTC. Its translation is CASSDHTGARGVNYGYTF.

This clonotype was recorded many times. This sequence joins TRBV10-3 and TRBJ2-3; 7 nucleotides align to TRBD2. V gave up 3 bases and J gave up 2 bases; unmatched junction bases: 5. Germline CDR1 and CDR2: ENHRY and SYGVKD. The CDR3 consists of 15 residues. CDR3 region: CAISEERGLTDTQYF. The CDR3 nucleotides are TGTGCCATCAGTGAAGAGCGGGGCCTCACAGATACGCAGTATTTT.

This clonotype was counted between two and nine times. The chain combines TRBV12-3 or TRBV12-4 with TRBJ2-1, with 12 bases lining up with TRBD2. V dropped 5 bases and J dropped 3; count of bases not matched to a gene: 5. The CDR3 consists of 16 residues. CDR3 loop: CASSARLAGVYNEQFF. CDR3 in DNA: TGTGCCAGCAGTGCCAGACTAGCGGGAGTCTACAATGAGCAGTTCTTC.

This clonotype has just a few counts. J is TRBJ2-7 and V is TRBV2, with D perhaps TRBD2 (6 bases). Per germline, CDR1 SNHLY and CDR2 FYNNEI. The length of the CDR3 is 15 residues. Trimming removed 5 bases at V and 0 bases at J, with 14 bases between. CDR3 in DNA: TGTGCCAGCAGTCAAGGGGCGGGGCGCTCCTACGAGCAGTACTTC. This translates into CASSQGAGRSYEQYF.

CDR3 amino acids: CASRDPWAGGTYEQYF. In DNA, the CDR3 is TGCGCCAGCAGGGACCCCTGGGCGGGGGGGACCTACGAGCAGTACTTC. The chain combines TRBV10-2 with TRBJ2-7; 9 bases fit TRBD2. The CDR3 contains 16 residues. Germline V gives CDR1 WSHSY, CDR2 SAAADI. Trimming at V came to 6 bases and at J to 2 bases, leaving 11 bases not matched to a gene.

This clonotype has a single count. This rearrangement joins TRBV6-2 or TRBV6-3 to TRBJ1-2; unclear D gene. This CDR3 spans 14 amino acids. The V end was cut by 6 bases, the J end by 6 bases, with 17 bases between. CDR1 is MNHEY and CDR2 is SVGEGT in the germline V gene. Here the CDR3 reads CASSFSEGTDGYTF. The CDR3, as DNA: TGTGCCAGCAGCTTCTCCGAGGGAACGGATGGCTACACCTTC.

The chain links TRBV25-1 to TRBJ2-3; possible D gene TRBD2, 7 bases. V gave up 1 base and J gave up 1 base, with 12 bases separating them. CDR1 is MGHDK and CDR2 is SYGVNS in the germline V gene. This CDR3 contains 16 residues. The CDR3 reads CASSELGGPGTDTQYF. CDR3 DNA: TGTGCCAGCAGTGAATTGGGGGGGCCCGGCACAGATACGCAGTATTTT.

This clonotype appeared a few times. The J gene is TRBJ2-3, the V gene TRBV20-1, with D perhaps matching TRBD2 (6 bases). The germline V gene has CDR1 DFQATT and CDR2 SNEGSKA (reference sequence). Deletions cut 5 bases from V and 3 bases from J, with 12 bases between. This CDR3 spans 13 amino acids. CDR3 nucleotides: TGCAGTGCTCGTAGCGGAAAAACAGATACGCAGTATTTT. Translating gives CSARSGKTDTQYF.

This chain uses TRBV2 with TRBJ2-7; D is perhaps TRBD1 or TRBD2 (6 bases each). CDR1 and CDR2 from the germline V gene are SNHLY and FYNNEI. The V and J ends lost 1 base and 3 bases respectively, with 13 bases between them. This CDR3 comprises 15 residues. The CDR3 coding sequence is TGTGCCAGCAGTGAAGAAACGGGGGCGGGCTACGAGCAGTACTTC. Translated: CASSEETGAGYEQYF.

This clonotype came up many times. The chain links TRBV9 to TRBJ2-7; 9 nucleotides line up with TRBD1. The CDR3 runs 14 residues. Germline V CDR1 and CDR2: SGDLS, YYNGEE. J gave up 4 bases and V 6 bases, and 8 bases lay outside the gene matches. This CDR3 is CASTPGTGPYEQYF. In DNA, the CDR3 is TGTGCCAGCACCCCCGGGACAGGGCCGTACGAGCAGTACTTC.

This chain links TRBV5-1 with TRBJ2-2; 7 nucleotides align to TRBD2. The CDR3 totals 17 residues. The J segment lost 6 bases and the V segment lost 4 bases, leaving 15 bases of the junction unmatched. The germline V gene encodes CDR1 SGHRS and CDR2 YFSETQ. The CDR3, as DNA: TGCGCCAGCAGCCTGGAATACGGACTAGAGGGGCCCGGGGAGCTGTTTTTT. This encodes CASSLEYGLEGPGELFF.

A word on this clonotype: A junction end diverges from the germline sequence, so it may reflect a read error. This chain connects TRBV12-3 or TRBV12-4 to TRBJ2-6; 10 bases line up with TRBD2. This CDR3 is built from 15 residues. The DNA of the CDR3 is TGTGCCAGCAGTATAGCGGGAGGTGGGGCCAACGTCCTGACTTTC. It translates to CASSIAGGGANVLTF.

V gene TRBV6-1 combines with J gene TRBJ2-3, with TRBD2 matching 10 bases. Germline CDR1 MNHNS, CDR2 SASEGT. J was trimmed by 7 bases and V by 7 bases; bases with no gene match: 23. The CDR3 runs 19 residues. The chain's CDR3 is CASTKGGRLAGEAPYTQYF. The CDR3 DNA sequence: TGTGCCAGCACCAAAGGAGGGCGGCTAGCGGGAGAGGCGCCCTATACGCAGTATTTT.

This chain connects TRBV5-1 to TRBJ1-1; D is unclear. The CDR3 has 12 residues. The ends were cut back, 1 base at V and 7 bases at J, with 8 bases in the middle. Germline V CDR1 and CDR2: SGHRS, YFSETQ. CDR3 DNA sequence: TGCGCCAGCAGCTTGTTCGGGGATGAAGCTTTCTTT. Protein: CASSLFGDEAFF.

J is TRBJ2-7 and V is TRBV9; no definite D call. The CDR3 spans 14 residues. Trimming removed 0 bases from V and 0 bases from J, with 7 bases in between. The germline gives CDR1 SGDLS, CDR2 YYNGEE. CDR3 sequence (DNA): TGTGCCAGCAGCGTAGTTGACGGCTCCTACGAGCAGTACTTC. This encodes CASSVVDGSYEQYF. Together with reference TRBV9 and TRBJ2-7, the CDR3 gives the full variable domain: DSGVTQTPKHLITATGQRVTLRCSPRSGDLSVYWYQQSLDQGLQFLIQYYNGEERAKGNILERFSAQQFPDLHSELNLSSLELGDSALYFCASSVVDGSYEQYFGPGTRLTVT.

Concerning this clonotype itself: Compared with germline, one end of the junction differs, possibly owing to a read error. V gene TRBV6-4 combines with J gene TRBJ2-1; possibly TRBD2 for D (5 bases). From germline, CDR1 is MRHNA and CDR2 SNTAGT. CDR3 size: 13 residues. This chain's CDR3 is CAGSDSGWNEQFF. Here the CDR3 DNA reads TGTGCCGGCAGTGACTCGGGGTGGAATGAGCAGTTCTTC.

This clonotype has only a few counts. The J gene is TRBJ1-1, the V gene TRBV2; D gene uncertain. This CDR3 is built from 9 residues. From germline, CDR1 is SNHLY and CDR2 FYNNEI. Trimming removed 8 bases at V and 5 bases at J, with 3 bases between. The CDR3 DNA sequence: TGTGCCAGCCAAACTGAAGCTTTCTTT. Translated: CASQTEAFF.

CDR3 in amino acids: CASSLFGRQETQYF. In nucleotides, the CDR3 is TGCGCCAGCAGCTTATTTGGAAGGCAAGAGACCCAGTACTTC. The rearrangement joins TRBV5-1 to TRBJ2-5; D remains ambiguous. Trimming took 2 bases from V and 2 from J, leaving 10 bases between them. Germline V gene sequence: CDR1 SGHRS, CDR2 YFSETQ. This CDR3 is 14 amino acids long.

The chain links TRBV20-1 to TRBJ2-7; 12 positions match TRBD1. Germline trimming cut 8 bases from V and 6 bases from J; bases unmatched to any gene: 8. The CDR3 is made up of 13 amino acids. The germline V gene encodes CDR1 DFQATT and CDR2 SNEGSKA (reference sequence). Written as DNA, the CDR3 is TGCAGTAGCCAGGGGACAGGGGGCGGCGAGCAGTACTTC. This translates into CSSQGTGGGEQYF.

There are a few counts of this clonotype. The gene calls are TRBV29-1 and TRBJ2-7, with D perhaps matching TRBD2 (7 bases). This CDR3 contains 15 residues. Per the germline V gene, CDR1 is SQVTM and CDR2 is ANQGSEA. Between the trimmed V and J ends, which lost 8 bases and 6 bases, there was a span of 26 bases. CDR3 coding DNA: TGCAGCCCCGGGGGGCCCGGGACGCCGCGTCGCGAGCAGTACTTC. Its protein is CSPGGPGTPRREQYF.

The sample holds one count of this clonotype. Germline and junction disagree at one end, which may indicate a read error. This chain uses TRBV6-5 with TRBJ2-1, with TRBD1 as a possible D gene (5 bases). Germline V lookup: CDR1 MNHEY, CDR2 SVGAGI. The CDR3 has 15 residues. The DNA of the CDR3 is TGTGCCAGCAGTCAGGGAATCGAATACTACAATGGGCAGTTCTTC. It is translated as CASSQGIEYYNGQFF.

The V call is TRBV3-1, the J call TRBJ2-1, with 9 bases fitting TRBD2. Germline V gene lookup returns CDR1 LGHDT and CDR2 YNNKEL (reference sequence). The CDR3 has 17 amino acids. With V trimmed by 1 base and J by 7 bases, 11 bases remained unmatched. The CDR3 region is CASSQVGGAGGPNEQFF. The CDR3 DNA reads as TGTGCCAGCAGCCAAGTGGGCGGGGCGGGAGGGCCGAATGAGCAGTTCTTC.

This clonotype was counted only a few times. This chain uses TRBV6-5 with TRBJ2-3; either TRBD1 or TRBD2 may supply D (5 bases each). The CDR3 is made up of 11 amino acids. Deletions cut 7 bases from V and 7 bases from J, with 9 bases between. Germline assignment: CDR1 MNHEY and CDR2 SVGAGI. The CDR3 DNA sequence: TGTGCCAGCAATGGGGGAAATACGCAGTATTTT. It specifies CASNGGNTQYF.

The rearrangement uses TRBV20-1 and TRBJ2-2; D gene uncertain. The CDR3 consists of 15 residues. Per germline, CDR1 DFQATT and CDR2 SNEGSKA (reference sequence). Deletions cut 0 bases from V and 6 bases from J, with 14 bases between. Here the CDR3 reads CSARDVSGTPGELFF. CDR3 nucleotides: TGCAGTGCTAGAGATGTCTCCGGTACGCCCGGGGAGCTGTTTTTT.

There are many counts of this clonotype. J is TRBJ2-1 and V is TRBV20-1; 11 nucleotides match TRBD2. Germline V CDR1 and CDR2: DFQATT, SNEGSKA (reference sequence). The J segment lost 2 bases and the V segment lost 5 bases, leaving 23 bases of the junction unmatched. The CDR3 is 21 amino acids. The CDR3 coding sequence is TGCAGTGCTGTCTCTCTCGGTGGTCTAGCGGGAGGTAAGGGGACCTACAATGAGCAGTTCTTC. It codes for CSAVSLGGLAGGKGTYNEQFF.

The chain uses TRBV9 and TRBJ2-3; either TRBD1 or TRBD2 may fit D (9 bases each). CDR3 length equals 19 residues. The germline CDR1 and CDR2 sequences are SGDLS and YYNGEE. The germline V and J ends were trimmed by 3 bases and 12 bases, with 35 bases remaining between them. The CDR3 nucleotides are TGTGCCAGCAGCGACGGACAGGGGTTGGGGCTAGCGGGACCGGGAAAACAGTATTTT. Translating it yields CASSDGQGLGLAGPGKQYF.

Concerning this clonotype itself: This may be a read error: a much more frequent sequence differs by one nucleotide. V gene TRBV20-1 combines with J gene TRBJ2-5; TRBD2 matches 9 bases. Losses at the gene ends were 6 bases for V and 2 bases for J; bases not matched to a gene: 7. The germline gives CDR1 DFQATT, CDR2 SNEGSKA (reference sequence). The CDR3 runs to 14 residues. As DNA, the CDR3 is TGCAGTGCCTGGACTAGCGTCCCACAAGAGACCCAGTACTTC. Translated: CSAWTSVPQETQYF.

The chain joins TRBV5-1 to TRBJ2-5; 7 bases map to TRBD2. Germline trimming cut 0 bases from V and 2 bases from J; bases unmatched to any gene: 7. From germline, CDR1 is SGHRS and CDR2 YFSETQ. The CDR3 has 16 amino acids. The CDR3 sequence: CASSLGGSGRQETQYF. CDR3 DNA sequence: TGCGCCAGCAGCTTGGGTGGTAGCGGGCGACAAGAGACCCAGTACTTC. Full variable domain (rest looked up from reference TRBV5-1 and TRBJ2-5): KAGVTQTPRYLIKTRGQQVTLSCSPISGHRSVSWYQQTPGQGLQFLFEYFSETQRNKGNFPGRFSGRQFSNSRSEMNVSTLELGDSALYLCASSLGGSGRQETQYFGPGTRLLVL.

The chain uses TRBV14 and TRBJ2-5, with D maybe TRBD2 (6 bases). Between the trimmed V and J ends, which lost 6 bases and 3 bases, there was a span of 20 bases. The CDR3 sequence is 16 residues long. CDR1 SGHDN and CDR2 FVKESK come from the germline V gene. CDR3 protein: CASSPTGGGKKETQYF. CDR3 nucleotide sequence: TGTGCCAGCAGTCCTACCGGTGGCGGGAAGAAAGAGACCCAGTACTTC.

The genes are TRBV28 and TRBJ2-3; TRBD1 matches at 8 bases. CDR3 length: 15 residues. The germline V gene has CDR1 MDHEN and CDR2 SYDVKM. After removal of 10 bases from V and 1 base from J, the junction contained 10 bases not matched to a gene. The CDR3 nucleotides read TGTGCCACCAAAAAACCGACAGGGGGCACAGATACGCAGTATTTT. The encoded protein is CATKKPTGGTDTQYF.

In its sample, this clonotype was seen a few times. Just one base apart from a much larger clone, this may be a read error. In nucleotides, the CDR3 is TGTGCCAGCAGTTTAGTGGACAGGGGCTACGAGCAGTACTTC. Translating it yields CASSLVDRGYEQYF. The V gene is TRBV27, the J gene TRBJ2-7, with 9 positions matching TRBD1. Unmatched junction bases numbered 2, after V lost 2 bases and J lost 3 bases. Germline CDR1 is MNHEY and CDR2 is SMNVEV (reference sequence). This CDR3 contains 14 residues.

This clonotype was detected many times. The rearrangement joins TRBV27 to TRBJ2-4; no clear D gene. This CDR3 region has 10 residues. Trimming cost V 5 bases and J 11 bases, with 7 bases left between them. Germline-derived CDR1 and CDR2 are MNHEY and SMNVEV (reference sequence). CDR3 coding DNA: TGTGCCAGCAGTCCTCGACTTCAGTACTTC. It codes for CASSPRLQYF.